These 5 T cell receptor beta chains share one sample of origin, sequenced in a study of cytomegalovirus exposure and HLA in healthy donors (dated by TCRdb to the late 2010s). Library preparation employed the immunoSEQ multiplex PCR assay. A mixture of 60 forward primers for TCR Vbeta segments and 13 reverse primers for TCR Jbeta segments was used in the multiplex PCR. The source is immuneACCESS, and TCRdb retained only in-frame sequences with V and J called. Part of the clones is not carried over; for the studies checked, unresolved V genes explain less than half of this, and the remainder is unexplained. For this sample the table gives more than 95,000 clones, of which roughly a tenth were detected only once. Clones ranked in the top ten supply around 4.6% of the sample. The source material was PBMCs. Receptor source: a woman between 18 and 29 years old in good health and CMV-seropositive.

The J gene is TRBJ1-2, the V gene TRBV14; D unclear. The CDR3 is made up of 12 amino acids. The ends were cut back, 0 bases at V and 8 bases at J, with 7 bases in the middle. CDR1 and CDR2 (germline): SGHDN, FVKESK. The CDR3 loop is CASSQDRIGYTF. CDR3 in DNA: TGTGCCAGCAGCCAAGACAGGATCGGCTACACCTTC.

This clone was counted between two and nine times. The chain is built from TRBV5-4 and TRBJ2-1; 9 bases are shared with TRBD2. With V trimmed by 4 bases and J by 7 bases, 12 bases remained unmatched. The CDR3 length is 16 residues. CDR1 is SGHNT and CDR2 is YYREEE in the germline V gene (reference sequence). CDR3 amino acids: CASSPSLSGRGNEQFF. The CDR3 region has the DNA TGTGCCAGCAGCCCCTCGCTTAGCGGGAGAGGAAATGAGCAGTTCTTC.

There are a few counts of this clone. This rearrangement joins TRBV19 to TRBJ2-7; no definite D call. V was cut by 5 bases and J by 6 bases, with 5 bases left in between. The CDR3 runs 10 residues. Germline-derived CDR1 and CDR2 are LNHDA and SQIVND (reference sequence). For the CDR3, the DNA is TGTGCCAGTAGTCGAGGCGAGCAGTACTTC. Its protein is CASSRGEQYF.

For the CDR3, the DNA is TGTGCCAGCAGTCACCCCGACAGGACCGGGGAGCTGTTTTTT. It specifies CASSHPDRTGELFF. The V and J genes are TRBV7-9 and TRBJ2-2; D is perhaps TRBD1 (6 bases). There are 14 residues in the CDR3. Germline V gene sequence: CDR1 SEHNR, CDR2 FQNEAQ (reference sequence). The V gene lost 6 bases and the J gene lost 5 bases, with 13 bases spanning the gap.

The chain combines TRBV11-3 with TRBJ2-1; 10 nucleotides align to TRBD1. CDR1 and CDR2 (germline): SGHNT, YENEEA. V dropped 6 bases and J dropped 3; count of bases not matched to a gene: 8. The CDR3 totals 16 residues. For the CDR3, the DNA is TGTGCCAGCAGTTCCTCCGGGACAGGGGTCTACAATGAGCAGTTCTTC. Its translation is CASSSSGTGVYNEQFF.